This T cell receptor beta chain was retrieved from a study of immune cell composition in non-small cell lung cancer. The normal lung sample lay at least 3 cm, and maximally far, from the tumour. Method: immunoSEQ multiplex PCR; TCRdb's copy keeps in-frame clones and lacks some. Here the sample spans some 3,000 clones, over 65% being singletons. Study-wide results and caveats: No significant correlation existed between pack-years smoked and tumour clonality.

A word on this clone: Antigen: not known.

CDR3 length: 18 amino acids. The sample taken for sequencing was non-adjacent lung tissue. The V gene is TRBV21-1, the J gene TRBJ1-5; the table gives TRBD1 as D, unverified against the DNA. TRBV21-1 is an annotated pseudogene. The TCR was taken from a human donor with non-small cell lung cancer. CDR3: CASSKAFRQHYSNQPQHF. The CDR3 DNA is TGTGCCAGCAGCAAAGCCTTCCGACAGCATTATAGCAATCAGCCCCAGCATTTT.